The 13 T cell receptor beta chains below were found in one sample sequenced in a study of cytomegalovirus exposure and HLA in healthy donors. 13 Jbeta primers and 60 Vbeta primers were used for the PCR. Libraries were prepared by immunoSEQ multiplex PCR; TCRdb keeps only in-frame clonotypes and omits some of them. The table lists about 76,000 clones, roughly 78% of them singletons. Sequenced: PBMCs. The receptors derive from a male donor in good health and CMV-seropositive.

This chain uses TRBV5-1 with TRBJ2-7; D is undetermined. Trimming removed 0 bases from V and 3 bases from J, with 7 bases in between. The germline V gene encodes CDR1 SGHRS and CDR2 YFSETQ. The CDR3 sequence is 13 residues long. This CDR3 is CASSLAQDYEQYF. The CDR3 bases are TGCGCCAGCAGCTTGGCCCAGGACTACGAGCAGTACTTC.

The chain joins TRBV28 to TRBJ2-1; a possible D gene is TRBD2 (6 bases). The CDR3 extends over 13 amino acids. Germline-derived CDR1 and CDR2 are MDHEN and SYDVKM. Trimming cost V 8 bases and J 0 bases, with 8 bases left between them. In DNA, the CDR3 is TGTGCCAGCGCGGGGAGCTCCTACAATGAGCAGTTCTTC. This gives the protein CASAGSSYNEQFF.

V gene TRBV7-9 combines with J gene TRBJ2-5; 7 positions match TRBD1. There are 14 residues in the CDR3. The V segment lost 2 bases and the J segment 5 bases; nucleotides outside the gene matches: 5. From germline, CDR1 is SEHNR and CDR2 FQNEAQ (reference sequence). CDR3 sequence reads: CASSLTGRGETQYF. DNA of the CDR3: TGTGCCAGCAGCTTAACGGGCAGGGGGGAGACCCAGTACTTC.

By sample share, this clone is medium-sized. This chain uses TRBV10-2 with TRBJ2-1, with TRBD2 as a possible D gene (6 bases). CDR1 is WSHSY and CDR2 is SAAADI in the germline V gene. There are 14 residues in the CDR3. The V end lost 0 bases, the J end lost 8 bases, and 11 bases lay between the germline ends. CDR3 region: CASSESEGFDEQFF. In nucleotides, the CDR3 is TGCGCCAGCAGTGAGTCGGAGGGTTTCGATGAGCAGTTCTTC.

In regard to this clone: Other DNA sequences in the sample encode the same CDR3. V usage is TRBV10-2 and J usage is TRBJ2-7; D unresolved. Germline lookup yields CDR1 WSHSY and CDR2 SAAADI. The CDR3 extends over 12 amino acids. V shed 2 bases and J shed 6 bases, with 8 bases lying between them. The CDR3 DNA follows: TGCGCCAGCAGTGAGAAGGCGGTCGAGCAGTACTTC. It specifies CASSEKAVEQYF.

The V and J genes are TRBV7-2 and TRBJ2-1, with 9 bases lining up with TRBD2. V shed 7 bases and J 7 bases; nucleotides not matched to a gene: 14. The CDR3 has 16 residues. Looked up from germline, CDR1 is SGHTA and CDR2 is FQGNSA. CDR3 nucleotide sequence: TGTGCCAGCAACCCCCCCGGCGGGAGGGCCCAGAATGAGCAGTTCTTC. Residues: CASNPPGGRAQNEQFF.

The DNA of the CDR3 is TGTGCCAGCAGTTCTGAGGGGGCGGGTAACTATGGCTACACCTTC. Residues: CASSSEGAGNYGYTF. This sequence joins TRBV28 and TRBJ1-2; 7 bases line up with TRBD1. The CDR3 is 15 amino acids. With V trimmed by 4 bases and J by 1 base, 6 bases remained unmatched. The germline CDR1 and CDR2 sequences are MDHEN and SYDVKM.

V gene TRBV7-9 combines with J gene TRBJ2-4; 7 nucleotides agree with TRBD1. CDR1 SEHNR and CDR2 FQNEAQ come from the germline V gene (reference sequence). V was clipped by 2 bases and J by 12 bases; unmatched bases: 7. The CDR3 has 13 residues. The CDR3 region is CASSLMTGSNQYF. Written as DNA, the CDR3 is TGTGCCAGCAGCTTAATGACAGGGAGTAATCAGTACTTC. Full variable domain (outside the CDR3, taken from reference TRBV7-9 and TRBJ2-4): DTGVSQNPRHKITKRGQNVTFRCDPISEHNRLYWYRQTLGQGPEFLTYFQNEAQLEKSRLLSDRFSAERPKGSFSTLEIQRTEQGDSAMYLCASSLMTGSNQYFGAGTRLSVL.

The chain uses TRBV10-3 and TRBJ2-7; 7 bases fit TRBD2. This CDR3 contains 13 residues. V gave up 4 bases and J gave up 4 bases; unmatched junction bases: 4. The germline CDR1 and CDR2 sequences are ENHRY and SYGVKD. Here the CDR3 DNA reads TGTGCCATCAGTGTTCTAGCGGAATACGAGCAGTACTTC. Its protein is CAISVLAEYEQYF.

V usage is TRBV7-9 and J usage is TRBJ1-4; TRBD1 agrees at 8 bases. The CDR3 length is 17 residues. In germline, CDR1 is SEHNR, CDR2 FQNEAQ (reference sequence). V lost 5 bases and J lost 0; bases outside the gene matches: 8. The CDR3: CASSLRTGRTTNEKLFF. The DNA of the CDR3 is TGTGCCAGCAGCCTCCGGACAGGGCGGACAACTAATGAAAAACTGTTTTTT.

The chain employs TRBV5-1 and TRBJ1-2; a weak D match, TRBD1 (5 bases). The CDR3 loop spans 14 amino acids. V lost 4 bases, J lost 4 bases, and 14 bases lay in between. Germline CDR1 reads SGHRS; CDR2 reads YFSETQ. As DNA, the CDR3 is TGCGCCAGCAGCCCCCCGACAGTGAGCTATGGCTACACCTTC. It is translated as CASSPPTVSYGYTF. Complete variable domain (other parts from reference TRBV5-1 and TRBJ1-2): KAGVTQTPRYLIKTRGQQVTLSCSPISGHRSVSWYQQTPGQGLQFLFEYFSETQRNKGNFPGRFSGRQFSNSRSEMNVSTLELGDSALYLCASSPPTVSYGYTFGSGTRLTVV.

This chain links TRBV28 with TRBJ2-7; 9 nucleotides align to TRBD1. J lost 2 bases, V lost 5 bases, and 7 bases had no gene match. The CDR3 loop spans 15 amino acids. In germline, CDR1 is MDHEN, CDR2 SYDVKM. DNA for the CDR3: TGTGCCAGCAGTCCGGGGACAGGGCGCACCTACGAGCAGTACTTC. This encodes CASSPGTGRTYEQYF. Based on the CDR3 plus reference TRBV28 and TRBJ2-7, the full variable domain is DVKVTQSSRYLVKRTGEKVFLECVQDMDHENMFWYRQDPGLGLRLIYFSYDVKMKEKGDIPEGYSVSREKKERFSLILESASTNQTSMYLCASSPGTGRTYEQYFGPGTRLTVT.

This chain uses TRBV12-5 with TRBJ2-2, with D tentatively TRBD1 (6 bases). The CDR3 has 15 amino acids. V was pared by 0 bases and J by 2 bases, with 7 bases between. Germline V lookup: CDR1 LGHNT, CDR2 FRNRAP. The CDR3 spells CASGLVQGNTGELFF. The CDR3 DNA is TGTGCTAGTGGTTTGGTACAGGGAAACACCGGGGAGCTGTTTTTT.